The 4 T cell receptor beta chains reported below all come from one sample, sequenced in a study of CD8 T cells in ankylosing spondylitis. TCRdb recomputed calls from the 5' RACE reads with MiXCR, one row per CDR3 protein. The sample lists approximately 46,000 distinct CDR3 sequences; approximately 10% were seen once. The specimen was blood, either unsorted or a sorted T cell fraction (not recorded which). Every receptor here comes from a male donor with ankylosing spondylitis or in good health (not recorded which).

This clonotype was detected ten times or more. In DNA form, the CDR3 reads TGCGCCAGCAGCTTGTTCAGGGACAGGGACTACGAGCAGTACTTC. Amino acid sequence: CASSLFRDRDYEQYF. The gene calls are TRBV5-1 and TRBJ2-7; TRBD1 agrees at 9 bases. The junction had 5 bases not matched to a gene; V was cut back by 1 base and J by 3 bases. This CDR3 spans 15 amino acids. From germline, CDR1 is SGHRS and CDR2 YFSETQ.

This clonotype was recorded at least ten times. The rearrangement uses TRBV20-1 and TRBJ2-7, with D possibly called TRBD1 or TRBD2 (5 bases each). The germline V gene has CDR1 DFQATT and CDR2 SNEGSKA (reference sequence). This CDR3 has 12 amino acids. V was cut by 5 bases and J by 2 bases, with 10 bases left in between. In nucleotides, the CDR3 is TGCAGTGCTCGGGGCTCGGCCTACGAGCAGTACTTC. It codes for CSARGSAYEQYF.

In this sample, this clonotype turned up many times. The chain links TRBV12-3 or TRBV12-4 to TRBJ2-4; 7 positions agree with TRBD2. V trimming: 8 bases; J trimming: 9 bases; junction bases outside the gene matches: 13. This CDR3 region has 14 residues. In nucleotides, the CDR3 is TGTGCCAGCGCCTCCCCGGGAGGCTCGAGCATTCAGTACTTC. It specifies CASASPGGSSIQYF.

This clonotype was observed at least ten times. The rearrangement joins TRBV9 to TRBJ2-3, with TRBD2 matching 9 bases. The CDR3 covers 17 residues. Trimming took 3 bases from V and 2 from J; bases not matched to a gene: 10. Germline-derived CDR1 and CDR2 are SGDLS and YYNGEE. CDR3 nucleotide sequence: TGTGCCAGCAGCGCACTAGCGGGCGGAACATCCACAGATACGCAGTATTTT. As protein: CASSALAGGTSTDTQYF. The full variable domain, completed using reference TRBV9 and TRBJ2-3, is DSGVTQTPKHLITATGQRVTLRCSPRSGDLSVYWYQQSLDQGLQFLIQYYNGEERAKGNILERFSAQQFPDLHSELNLSSLELGDSALYFCASSALAGGTSTDTQYFGPGTRLTVL.